The sample holds a few counts of the clone carrying this T cell receptor (beta chain). Its antigen is unidentified. This sample was taken from a study of spatial heterogeneity in lung cancer. This sample's time point: sample taken at primary tumor resection. The input material, whole RNA from tumor, nontumor lung or frozen PBMC, was sequenced unsorted. Study findings and constraints: Whereas they appeared in blood less at follow-up, ubiquitous expanded tumor TCRs appeared there more at resection.

MiXCR, applied by TCRdb to the 5' RACE reads, yields one record per CDR3 protein. The sample includes about 38,000 distinct CDR3 sequences, about 5.2% seen only once; the top ten take 20% to 30%. V lost 2 bases and J lost 1, with 8 bases in between. The CDR3 is made up of 14 amino acids. Germline V gene data show CDR1 as KGHSH and CDR2 as LQKENI. The sequences come from PBMCs, collected at surgery. This rearrangement joins TRBV18 to TRBJ1-1, with D possibly matching TRBD1 (6 bases). The receptor's source is a female donor with early-stage non-small cell lung cancer. CDR3 sequence: CASSPGGRNTEAFF. DNA for the CDR3: TGTGCCAGCTCACCAGGGGGCAGGAACACTGAAGCTTTCTTT. Full variable domain (rest looked up from reference TRBV18 and TRBJ1-1): NAGVMQNPRHLVRRRGQEARLRCSPMKGHSHVYWYRQLPEEGLKFMVYLQKENIIDESGMPKERFSAEFPKEGPSILRIQQVVRGDSAAYFCASSPGGRNTEAFFGQGTRLTVV.